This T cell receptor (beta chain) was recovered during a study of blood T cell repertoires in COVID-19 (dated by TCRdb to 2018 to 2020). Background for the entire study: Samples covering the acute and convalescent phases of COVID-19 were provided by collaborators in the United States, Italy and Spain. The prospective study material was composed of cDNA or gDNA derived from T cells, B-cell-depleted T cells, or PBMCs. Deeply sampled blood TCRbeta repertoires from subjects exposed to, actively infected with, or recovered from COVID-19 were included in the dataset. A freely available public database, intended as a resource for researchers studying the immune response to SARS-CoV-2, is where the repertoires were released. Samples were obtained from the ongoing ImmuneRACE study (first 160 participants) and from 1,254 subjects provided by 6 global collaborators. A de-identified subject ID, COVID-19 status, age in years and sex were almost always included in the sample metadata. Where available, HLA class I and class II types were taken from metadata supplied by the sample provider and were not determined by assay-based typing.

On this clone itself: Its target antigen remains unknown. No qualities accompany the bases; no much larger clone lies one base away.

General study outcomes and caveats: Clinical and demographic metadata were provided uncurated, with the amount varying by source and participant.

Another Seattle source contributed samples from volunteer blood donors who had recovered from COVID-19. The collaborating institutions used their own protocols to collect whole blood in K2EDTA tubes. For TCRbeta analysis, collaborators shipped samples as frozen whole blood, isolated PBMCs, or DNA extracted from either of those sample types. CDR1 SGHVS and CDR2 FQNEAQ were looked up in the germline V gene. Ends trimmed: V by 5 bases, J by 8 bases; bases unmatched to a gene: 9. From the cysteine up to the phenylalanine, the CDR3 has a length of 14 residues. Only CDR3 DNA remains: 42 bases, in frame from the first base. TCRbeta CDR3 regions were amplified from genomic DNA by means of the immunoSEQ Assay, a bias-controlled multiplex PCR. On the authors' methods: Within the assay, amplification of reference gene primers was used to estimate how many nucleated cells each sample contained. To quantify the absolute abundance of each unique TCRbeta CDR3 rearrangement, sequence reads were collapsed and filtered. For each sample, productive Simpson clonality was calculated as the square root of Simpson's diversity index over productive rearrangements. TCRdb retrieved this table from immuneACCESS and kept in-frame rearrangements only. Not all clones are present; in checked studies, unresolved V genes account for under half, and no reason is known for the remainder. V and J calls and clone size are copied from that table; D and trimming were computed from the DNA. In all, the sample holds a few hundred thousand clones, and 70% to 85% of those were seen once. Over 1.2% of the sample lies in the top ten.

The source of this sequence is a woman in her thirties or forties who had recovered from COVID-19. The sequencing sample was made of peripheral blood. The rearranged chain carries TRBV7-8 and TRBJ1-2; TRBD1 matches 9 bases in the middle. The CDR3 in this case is CASSRQDRGLGYTF. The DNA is TGTGCCAGCAGCCGACAGGACAGGGGTCTCGGCTACACCTTC. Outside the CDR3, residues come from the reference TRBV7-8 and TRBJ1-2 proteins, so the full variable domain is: GAGVSQSPRYKVAKRGQDVALRCDPISGHVSLFWYQQALGQGPEFLTYFQNEAQLDKSGLPSDRFFAERPEGSVSTLKIQRTQQEDSAVYLCASSRQDRGLGYTFGSGTRLTVV.